The present T cell receptor beta chain was sequenced within a study of T cells in Graves' hyperthyroidism and ophthalmopathy. The source material, RNA transcripts, was used to amplify TCR beta CDR3 regions. Carried out on the TCR CDR3, a first-round RT-PCR used the HTBI primer set. TCRdb re-derived calls from the multiplex PCR reads in MiXCR, one entry per CDR3 protein. The sample shows hundreds of thousands of distinct CDR3 sequences, over 12% of them seen only once. Trimming removed 6 bases at V and 1 base at J, with 9 bases between. Germline V gives CDR1 MDHEN, CDR2 SYDVKM. The CDR3 extends over 13 amino acids. Lactation, pregnancy, other autoimmune disease or uncontrolled infection led to exclusion of patients. Each 10 ml fresh peripheral blood draw supplied the PBMCs. The sample holds many counts of this clonotype. Antigen: not known. Study results and limitations: Blood held most thyroid clonotypes expanded above 0.001 frequency. Stable hyperthyroidism and ophthalmopathy were separated using 13 V-J signatures.

V and J are TRBV28 and TRBJ1-2; unclear D gene. The clonotype was recovered from a woman between 35 and 50 years old with Graves' ophthalmopathy. Sequenced input: blood. This CDR3 is CASRRRSNYGYTF. CDR3 nucleotides: TGTGCCAGCAGGCGACGGAGTAACTATGGCTACACCTTC.